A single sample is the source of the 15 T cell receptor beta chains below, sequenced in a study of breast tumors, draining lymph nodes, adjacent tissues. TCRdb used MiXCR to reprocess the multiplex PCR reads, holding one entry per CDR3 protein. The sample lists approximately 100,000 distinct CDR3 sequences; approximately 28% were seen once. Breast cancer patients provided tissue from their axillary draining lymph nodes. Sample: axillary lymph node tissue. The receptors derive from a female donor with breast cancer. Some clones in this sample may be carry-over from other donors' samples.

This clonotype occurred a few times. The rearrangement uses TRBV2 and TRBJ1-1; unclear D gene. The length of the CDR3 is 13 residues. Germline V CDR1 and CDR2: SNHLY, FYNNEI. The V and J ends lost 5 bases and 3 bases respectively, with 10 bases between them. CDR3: CASSPALDTEAFF. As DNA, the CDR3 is TGTGCCAGCAGTCCCGCACTGGACACTGAAGCTTTCTTT. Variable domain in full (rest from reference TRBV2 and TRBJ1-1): EPEVTQTPSHQVTQMGQEVILRCVPISNHLYFYWYRQILGQKVEFLVSFYNNEISEKSEIFDDQFSVERPDGSNFTLKIRSTKLEDSAMYFCASSPALDTEAFFGQGTRLTVV.

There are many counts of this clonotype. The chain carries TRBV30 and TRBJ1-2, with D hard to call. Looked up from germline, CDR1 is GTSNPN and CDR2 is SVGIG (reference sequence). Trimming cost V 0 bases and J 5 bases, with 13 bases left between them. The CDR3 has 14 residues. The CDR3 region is CAWSVQGRDYGYTF. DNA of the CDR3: TGTGCCTGGAGTGTTCAAGGGAGAGATTATGGCTACACCTTC.

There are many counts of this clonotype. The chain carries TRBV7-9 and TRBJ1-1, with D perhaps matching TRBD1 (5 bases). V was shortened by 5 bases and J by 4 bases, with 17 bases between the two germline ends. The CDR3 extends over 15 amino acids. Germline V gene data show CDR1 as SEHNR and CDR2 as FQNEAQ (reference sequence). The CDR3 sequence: CASSPDILPGTEAFF. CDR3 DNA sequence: TGTGCCAGCAGCCCGGACATCCTGCCGGGCACTGAAGCTTTCTTT. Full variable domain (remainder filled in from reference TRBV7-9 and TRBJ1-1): DTGVSQNPRHKITKRGQNVTFRCDPISEHNRLYWYRQTLGQGPEFLTYFQNEAQLEKSRLLSDRFSAERPKGSFSTLEIQRTEQGDSAMYLCASSPDILPGTEAFFGQGTRLTVV.

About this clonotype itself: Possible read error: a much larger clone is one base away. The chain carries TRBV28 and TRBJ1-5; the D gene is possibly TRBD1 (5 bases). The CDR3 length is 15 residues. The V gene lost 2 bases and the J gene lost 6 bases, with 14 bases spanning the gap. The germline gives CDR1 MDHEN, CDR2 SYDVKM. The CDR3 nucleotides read TGTGCCAGCAGTTTAGGGAGGGGCTATCGTCAGCCCCAGCATTTT. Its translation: CASSLGRGYRQPQHF.

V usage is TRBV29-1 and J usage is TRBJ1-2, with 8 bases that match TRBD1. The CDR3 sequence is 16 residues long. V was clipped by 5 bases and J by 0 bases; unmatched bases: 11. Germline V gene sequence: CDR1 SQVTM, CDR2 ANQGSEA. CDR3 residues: CSVPGQGARANYGYTF. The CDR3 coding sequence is TGCAGCGTTCCGGGGCAGGGGGCGCGAGCTAACTATGGCTACACCTTC.

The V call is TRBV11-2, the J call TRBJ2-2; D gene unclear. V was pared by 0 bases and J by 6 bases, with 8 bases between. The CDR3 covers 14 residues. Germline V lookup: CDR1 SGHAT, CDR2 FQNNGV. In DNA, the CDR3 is TGTGCCAGCAGCTTAGATCGCAAGGCCGGGGAGCTGTTTTTT. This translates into CASSLDRKAGELFF. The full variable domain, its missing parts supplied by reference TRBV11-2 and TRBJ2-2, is EAGVAQSPRYKIIEKRQSVAFWCNPISGHATLYWYQQILGQGPKLLIQFQNNGVVDDSQLPKDRFSAERLKGVDSTLKIQPAKLEDSAVYLCASSLDRKAGELFFGEGSRLTVL.

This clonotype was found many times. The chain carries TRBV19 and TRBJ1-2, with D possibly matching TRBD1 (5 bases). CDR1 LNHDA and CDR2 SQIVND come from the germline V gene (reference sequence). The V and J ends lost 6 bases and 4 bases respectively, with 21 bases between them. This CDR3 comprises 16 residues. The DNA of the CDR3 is TGTGCCAGTAGCCCCCTCTTCTCGGGGCAGTTCTATGGCTACACCTTC. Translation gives CASSPLFSGQFYGYTF.

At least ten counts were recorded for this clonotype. The CDR3 loop reads CASSYGQEGSSGNTIYF. The CDR3 DNA sequence: TGTGCCAGCAGTTACGGCCAGGAAGGTTCCTCTGGAAACACCATATATTTT. The chain recombines TRBV6-5 with TRBJ1-3; D unclear. The CDR3 spans 17 residues. Germline CDR1 and CDR2: MNHEY and SVGAGI. Trimming stripped 2 bases from V and 0 bases from J, with 14 bases between.

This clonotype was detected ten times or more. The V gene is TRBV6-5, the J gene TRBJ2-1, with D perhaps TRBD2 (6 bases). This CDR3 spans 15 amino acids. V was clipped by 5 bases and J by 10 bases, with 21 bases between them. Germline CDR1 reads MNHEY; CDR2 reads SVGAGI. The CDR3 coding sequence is TGTGCCAGCAGTCACGCGTTTAGCGGTCGGACCGAGCAGTTCTTC. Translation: CASSHAFSGRTEQFF.

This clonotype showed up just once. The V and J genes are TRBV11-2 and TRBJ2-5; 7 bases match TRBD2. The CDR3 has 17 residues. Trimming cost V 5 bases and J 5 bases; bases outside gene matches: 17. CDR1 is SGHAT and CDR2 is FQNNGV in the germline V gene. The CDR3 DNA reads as TGTGCCAGCAGCGTAGCCCCTCTTGGAGCGGGATGGGAGACCCAGTACTTC. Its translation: CASSVAPLGAGWETQYF.

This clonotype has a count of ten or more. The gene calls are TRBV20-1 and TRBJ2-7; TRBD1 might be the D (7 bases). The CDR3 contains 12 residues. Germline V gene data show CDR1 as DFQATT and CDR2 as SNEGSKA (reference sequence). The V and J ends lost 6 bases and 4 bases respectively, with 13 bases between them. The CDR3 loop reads CSAHPGGYEQYF. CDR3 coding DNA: TGCAGTGCCCACCCAGGGGGGTACGAGCAGTACTTC.

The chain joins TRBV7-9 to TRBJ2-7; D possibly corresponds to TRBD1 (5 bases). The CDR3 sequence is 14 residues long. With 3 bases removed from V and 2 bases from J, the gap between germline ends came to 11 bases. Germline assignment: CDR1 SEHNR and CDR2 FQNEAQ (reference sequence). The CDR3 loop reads CASSFGAPPYEQYF. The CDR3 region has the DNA TGTGCCAGCAGCTTTGGGGCTCCACCCTACGAGCAGTACTTC.

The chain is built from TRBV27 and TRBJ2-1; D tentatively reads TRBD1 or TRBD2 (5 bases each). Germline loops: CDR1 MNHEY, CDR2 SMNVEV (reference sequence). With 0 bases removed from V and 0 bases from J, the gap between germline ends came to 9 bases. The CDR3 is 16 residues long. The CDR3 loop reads CASSLSAGSSYNEQFF. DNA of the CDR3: TGTGCCAGCAGTTTATCCGCAGGGAGCTCCTACAATGAGCAGTTCTTC.

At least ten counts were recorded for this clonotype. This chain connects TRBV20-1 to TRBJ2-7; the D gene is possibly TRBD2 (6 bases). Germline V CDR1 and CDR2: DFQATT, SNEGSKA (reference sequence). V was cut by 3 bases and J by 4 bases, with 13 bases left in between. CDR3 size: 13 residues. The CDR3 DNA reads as TGCAGTGCTAGTTTGGGCGGGGAATACGAGCAGTACTTC. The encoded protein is CSASLGGEYEQYF.

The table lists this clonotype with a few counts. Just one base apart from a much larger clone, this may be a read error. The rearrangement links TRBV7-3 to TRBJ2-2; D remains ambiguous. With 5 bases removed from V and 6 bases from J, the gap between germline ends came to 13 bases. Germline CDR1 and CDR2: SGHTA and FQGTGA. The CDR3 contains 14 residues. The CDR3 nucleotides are TGTGCCAGCAGCAGTGGTGGCAGAGCCGGGGAGCTGTTTTTT. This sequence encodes CASSSGGRAGELFF.